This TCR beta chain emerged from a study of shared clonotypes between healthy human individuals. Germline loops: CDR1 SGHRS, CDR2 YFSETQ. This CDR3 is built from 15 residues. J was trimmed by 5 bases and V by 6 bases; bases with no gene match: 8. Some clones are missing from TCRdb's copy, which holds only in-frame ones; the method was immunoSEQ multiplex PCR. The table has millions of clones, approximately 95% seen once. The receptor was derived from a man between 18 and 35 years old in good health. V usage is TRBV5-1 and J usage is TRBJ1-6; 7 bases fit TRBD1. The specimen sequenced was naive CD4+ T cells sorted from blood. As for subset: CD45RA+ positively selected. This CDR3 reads CASTTQGQNNSPLHF. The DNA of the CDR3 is TGCGCCAGCACAACACAGGGGCAAAATAATTCACCCCTCCACTTT.